The 24 T cell receptor beta chains presented below share a single source sample, sequenced in a study of cytomegalovirus exposure and HLA in healthy donors. The repertoire was sequenced with immunoSEQ multiplex PCR; TCRdb's copy has only in-frame clones and lacks some. The sample consists of a few hundred thousand clones, roughly 89% of them appearing once. Sequencing was performed on PBMCs. The receptors stem from a woman under 30 in good health and CMV-seronegative.

This sequence joins TRBV16 and TRBJ1-1, with D hard to call. V was cut by 2 bases and J by 7 bases, with 8 bases left in between. The CDR3 is made up of 12 amino acids. Germline assignment: CDR1 KGHSY and CDR2 FQNENV. The CDR3 here is CASSQQSGEAFF. CDR3 DNA: TGTGCCAGCAGCCAACAGAGCGGTGAAGCTTTCTTT.

The chain couples TRBV27 to TRBJ2-1, with D tentatively TRBD1 (7 bases). Trimming took 5 bases from V and 1 from J, leaving 15 bases between them. CDR3 length: 16 amino acids. CDR1 MNHEY and CDR2 SMNVEV come from the germline V gene (reference sequence). The CDR3 is CASSLQGGSSYNEQFF. CDR3 sequence (DNA): TGTGCCAGCAGTCTCCAGGGGGGATCTTCCTACAATGAGCAGTTCTTC.

The chain combines TRBV7-7 with TRBJ2-3; D call uncertain. V lost 5 bases, J lost 0 bases, and 12 bases lay in between. This CDR3 contains 15 residues. Germline CDR1 and CDR2: SSHAT and FNYEAQ (reference sequence). The CDR3 DNA is TGTGCCAGCAGCAAAAGCACAGCTAGCACAGATACGCAGTATTTT. Translation: CASSKSTASTDTQYF. The complete variable domain, with remaining parts taken from reference TRBV7-7 and TRBJ2-3, reads GAGVSQSPRYKVTKRGQDVTLRCDPISSHATLYWYQQALGQGPEFLTYFNYEAQPDKSGLPSDRFSAERPEGSISTLTIQRTEQRDSAMYRCASSKSTASTDTQYFGPGTRLTVL.

Comment on this clone: The sample carries other DNA sequences with the same CDR3. The chain uses TRBV9 and TRBJ2-3; unclear D gene. The CDR3 extends over 13 amino acids. Trimming pared 4 bases from V and 0 bases from J, leaving 6 bases between. Germline CDR1 is SGDLS and CDR2 is YYNGEE. Written as DNA, the CDR3 is TGTGCCAGCAGCTTATCTAGCACAGATACGCAGTATTTT. It codes for CASSLSSTDTQYF. Supplemented by reference TRBV9 and TRBJ2-3, the full variable domain reads DSGVTQTPKHLITATGQRVTLRCSPRSGDLSVYWYQQSLDQGLQFLIQYYNGEERAKGNILERFSAQQFPDLHSELNLSSLELGDSALYFCASSLSSTDTQYFGPGTRLTVL.

J is TRBJ2-2 and V is TRBV10-3, with TRBD2 as a possible D gene (6 bases). In germline, CDR1 is ENHRY, CDR2 SYGVKD. The ends were cut back, 6 bases at V and 1 base at J, with 12 bases in the middle. The CDR3 length is 15 residues. CDR3 sequence: CAIRGWEVNTGELFF. The CDR3 DNA reads as TGTGCCATCAGGGGATGGGAGGTGAACACCGGGGAGCTGTTTTTT.

The chain uses TRBV5-6 and TRBJ2-7; 10 bases match TRBD1. CDR3 size: 14 residues. The trim removed 4 bases at V and 1 base at J, leaving 2 bases unmatched. Per germline, CDR1 SGHDT and CDR2 YYEEEE. DNA for the CDR3: TGTGCCAGCAGCCCGGGACAGGGGTCCTACGAGCAGTACTTC. Translation: CASSPGQGSYEQYF.

The genes are TRBV4-3 and TRBJ1-5, with a weak D call TRBD1 (6 bases). V lost 0 bases to trimming and J lost 4 bases, with 10 bases between them. The CDR3 totals 15 residues. Germline V CDR1 and CDR2: LGHNA, YSLEER. CDR3 sequence (DNA): TGCGCCAGCAGCCAAGATAGGACAGCTAATCAGCCCCAGCATTTT. Translation: CASSQDRTANQPQHF.

The rearrangement uses TRBV5-1 and TRBJ2-7; the match to TRBD1 covers 7 bases. With V trimmed by 2 bases and J by 0 bases, 5 bases remained unmatched. The germline V gene encodes CDR1 SGHRS and CDR2 YFSETQ. This CDR3 is 15 amino acids long. CDR3 region: CASSFAGTDSYEQYF. In nucleotides, the CDR3 is TGCGCCAGCAGCTTCGCCGGGACAGACTCCTACGAGCAGTACTTC.

The chain links TRBV6-1 to TRBJ2-7; tentatively, D is TRBD1 (6 bases). CDR3 length: 15 amino acids. In germline, CDR1 is MNHNS, CDR2 SASEGT. V was trimmed by 7 bases and J by 2 bases, leaving 18 bases between them. The CDR3 here is CASTLRQEGAYEQYF. The CDR3, as DNA: TGTGCCAGCACCTTAAGACAGGAAGGGGCCTACGAGCAGTACTTC.

The table lists this clone with a few counts. V is TRBV29-1 and J is TRBJ1-2; 8 bases map to TRBD1. Germline CDR1 and CDR2: SQVTM and ANQGSEA. The ends lost 7 bases at V and 5 bases at J; junction bases unmatched: 9. The CDR3 covers 13 residues. In DNA, the CDR3 is TGCAGCGGGGCAGGGGGCATAGGGTATGGCTACACCTTC. Translated, it gives CSGAGGIGYGYTF. Full variable domain (outside the CDR3, taken from reference TRBV29-1 and TRBJ1-2): SAVISQKPSRDICQRGTSLTIQCQVDSQVTMMFWYRQQPGQSLTLIATANQGSEATYESGFVIDKFPISRPNLTFSTLTVSNMSPEDSSIYLCSGAGGIGYGYTFGSGTRLTVV.

The CDR3 DNA reads TGCAGTGCCTGGACAGGGGCCGAGCAGTACTTC. The encoded protein is CSAWTGAEQYF. This chain links TRBV20-1 with TRBJ2-7; 9 bases line up with TRBD1. CDR3 length equals 11 residues. V was clipped by 6 bases and J by 6 bases; unmatched bases: 3. Germline CDR1 is DFQATT and CDR2 is SNEGSKA (reference sequence).

Written as DNA, the CDR3 is TGTGCCAGCTCCGCGGGAGGCGGGAGTGGCCGAGGAGAGACCCAGTACTTC. It encodes CASSAGGGSGRGETQYF. The chain uses TRBV2 and TRBJ2-5; 8 nucleotides agree with TRBD2. The CDR3 is made up of 17 amino acids. The germline CDR1 and CDR2 sequences are SNHLY and FYNNEI. With V trimmed by 8 bases and J by 4 bases, 18 bases remained unmatched.

The rearrangement joins TRBV7-9 to TRBJ2-2; 16 positions agree with TRBD2. CDR1 is SEHNR, CDR2 FQNEAQ, per germline (reference sequence). The CDR3 totals 19 residues. Trimming removed 6 bases from V and 3 bases from J; junction bases left unmatched: 10. The CDR3 region is CASSFGTSGRALHTGELFF. CDR3 in DNA: TGTGCCAGCAGTTTCGGGACTAGCGGGAGGGCCCTCCACACCGGGGAGCTGTTTTTT.

The rearrangement joins TRBV6-4 to TRBJ2-1; tentative D call: TRBD1 (5 bases). CDR1 is MRHNA, CDR2 SNTAGT, per germline. The V end was cut by 7 bases, the J end by 2 bases, with 18 bases between. This CDR3 comprises 16 residues. The CDR3 loop reads CASTMTSQDTYNEQFF. As DNA, the CDR3 is TGTGCCAGCACCATGACGTCCCAGGACACCTACAATGAGCAGTTCTTC.

The chain links TRBV5-6 to TRBJ2-1; no clear D. V was trimmed by 6 bases and J by 7 bases, leaving 14 bases between them. Germline V gene lookup returns CDR1 SGHDT and CDR2 YYEEEE. The CDR3 consists of 13 residues. CDR3 residues: CASTPQTLNEQFF. CDR3 coding DNA: TGTGCCAGCACGCCGCAAACTTTGAATGAGCAGTTCTTC. The full variable domain, rest sourced from reference TRBV5-6 and TRBJ2-1, is DAGVTQSPTHLIKTRGQQVTLRCSPKSGHDTVSWYQQALGQGPQFIFQYYEEEERQRGNFPDRFSGHQFPNYSSELNVNALLLGDSALYLCASTPQTLNEQFFGPGTRLTVL.

The rearrangement joins TRBV13 to TRBJ2-7; TRBD2 matches at 9 bases. The CDR3 spans 14 residues. With V trimmed by 6 bases and J by 1 base, 4 bases remained unmatched. From germline, CDR1 is PRHDT and CDR2 FYEKMQ (reference sequence). The CDR3 region has the DNA TGTGCCAGCAGAAATAGCGGGAGATCCTACGAGCAGTACTTC. Translation: CASRNSGRSYEQYF.

V is TRBV6-1 and J is TRBJ1-3; possibly TRBD1 for D (5 bases). The ends were cut back, 2 bases at V and 6 bases at J, with 14 bases in the middle. The CDR3 extends over 15 amino acids. Germline V gene lookup returns CDR1 MNHNS and CDR2 SASEGT. The CDR3 region has the DNA TGTGCCAGCAGTGAACGTTGGTCAGGGATAAACACCATATATTTT. Its protein is CASSERWSGINTIYF.

This chain joins TRBV11-2 and TRBJ2-5; unclear D gene. Germline CDR1 is SGHAT and CDR2 is FQNNGV. CDR3 length: 15 amino acids. V lost 5 bases to trimming and J lost 1 base, with 14 bases between them. The CDR3 spells CASSPLGVAQETQYF. For the CDR3, the DNA is TGTGCCAGCAGCCCCTTGGGCGTCGCCCAAGAGACCCAGTACTTC.

The table lists this clone with a count of one. The CDR3 DNA is TGTGCCAGCAGCTTCCCCGGGAACAATGAGCAGTTCTTC. It translates to CASSFPGNNEQFF. The V and J genes are TRBV9 and TRBJ2-1; maybe TRBD2 (5 bases). V lost 4 bases to trimming and J lost 5 bases, with 10 bases between them. The CDR3 sequence is 13 residues long. Germline CDR1 is SGDLS and CDR2 is YYNGEE. Drawing the rest from reference TRBV9 and TRBJ2-1, the complete variable domain is DSGVTQTPKHLITATGQRVTLRCSPRSGDLSVYWYQQSLDQGLQFLIQYYNGEERAKGNILERFSAQQFPDLHSELNLSSLELGDSALYFCASSFPGNNEQFFGPGTRLTVL.

A single count supports this clone. The chain links TRBV7-8 to TRBJ2-1; D not resolved. This CDR3 has 14 residues. CDR1 and CDR2 from the germline V gene are SGHVS and FQNEAQ. The ends were cut back, 6 bases at V and 7 bases at J, with 16 bases in the middle. CDR3 coding DNA: TGTGCCAGCAGTCCGGAGAAGCCGTGGAATGAGCAGTTCTTC. Translated, it gives CASSPEKPWNEQFF.

The chain combines TRBV4-2 with TRBJ2-2; no definite D call. This CDR3 has 15 amino acids. The germline V gene encodes CDR1 LGHNA and CDR2 YNFKEQ. V was shortened by 4 bases and J by 6 bases, with 15 bases between the two germline ends. CDR3 loop: CASSLYLAGSGELFF. CDR3 in DNA: TGTGCCAGCAGCCTTTACCTTGCAGGTTCCGGGGAGCTGTTTTTT.

The chain couples TRBV28 to TRBJ1-1; 9 positions match TRBD1. Trimming at V came to 3 bases and at J to 5 bases, leaving 7 bases not matched to a gene. Germline CDR1 reads MDHEN; CDR2 reads SYDVKM. The length of the CDR3 is 15 residues. The CDR3, as DNA: TGTGCCAGCAGTTTCTCGGGACAGGGTTGGACTGAAGCTTTCTTT. Its translation is CASSFSGQGWTEAFF. The complete variable domain, with remaining parts taken from reference TRBV28 and TRBJ1-1, reads DVKVTQSSRYLVKRTGEKVFLECVQDMDHENMFWYRQDPGLGLRLIYFSYDVKMKEKGDIPEGYSVSREKKERFSLILESASTNQTSMYLCASSFSGQGWTEAFFGQGTRLTVV.

This clone has a single count. The V gene is TRBV25-1, the J gene TRBJ1-1, with a weak D call TRBD1 (6 bases). Trimming cost V 6 bases and J 0 bases, with 11 bases left between them. The CDR3 covers 14 residues. Per germline, CDR1 MGHDK and CDR2 SYGVNS. As DNA, the CDR3 is TGTGCCAGCAGAGACGGACAGATGAACACTGAAGCTTTCTTT. As protein: CASRDGQMNTEAFF.

The chain combines TRBV29-1 with TRBJ2-3, with 11 nucleotides matching TRBD2. V dropped 5 bases and J dropped 4; count of bases not matched to a gene: 8. From germline, CDR1 is SQVTM and CDR2 ANQGSEA. The CDR3 has 15 amino acids. The CDR3 reads CSVKVLAGDADTQYF. The DNA of the CDR3 is TGCAGCGTTAAGGTACTAGCGGGAGATGCAGATACGCAGTATTTT.